This is a list of T cell receptor beta chains from one sample in a study of cytomegalovirus exposure and HLA in healthy donors. Clones were read by immunoSEQ multiplex PCR, and TCRdb kept only the in-frame ones, dropping some. The table lists 60,000 to 75,000 clones, approximately 73% of them singletons. Sample: PBMCs. Receptors were obtained from a middle-aged man in good health and CMV-seronegative. CDR3s include the opening cysteine and the closing phenylalanine or tryptophan. D genes are given only for firm matches. Part of the rows lack a size; the others show once, few, many or a class for expanded clones.

d_gene: TRBD1; abundance: .; j_gene: TRBJ2-5; v_gene: TRBV5-1; CDR3aa: CASSQWGQGEETQYF; CDR3nt: TGCGCCAGCAGCCAATGGGGACAGGGAGAAGAGACCCAGTACTTC
d_gene: TRBD2; abundance: .; j_gene: TRBJ2-5; v_gene: TRBV5-1; CDR3aa: CASSLGLAGAGETQYF; CDR3nt: TGCGCCAGCAGCTTGGGACTAGCGGGGGCGGGGGAGACCCAGTACTTC
d_gene: TRBD2; abundance: .; j_gene: TRBJ2-2; v_gene: TRBV6-5; CDR3aa: CASSYLGRGGLKLFF; CDR3nt: TGTGCCAGCAGTTACCTCGGCCGGGGGGGCCTTAAGCTGTTTTTT
d_gene: .; abundance: .; j_gene: TRBJ1-2; v_gene: TRBV9; CDR3aa: CASSVGTVNYGYTF; CDR3nt: TGTGCCAGCAGCGTAGGGACAGTTAACTATGGCTACACCTTC
d_gene: TRBD2; abundance: .; j_gene: TRBJ2-5; v_gene: TRBV7-8; CDR3aa: CASSFGSGGAGETQYF; CDR3nt: TGTGCCAGCAGCTTCGGGAGCGGGGGCGCAGGGGAGACCCAGTACTTC
d_gene: TRBD1; abundance: .; j_gene: TRBJ1-2; v_gene: TRBV7-9; CDR3aa: CASSSGQELNYGYTF; CDR3nt: TGTGCCAGCAGCTCTGGACAGGAACTTAACTATGGCTACACCTTC
d_gene: .; abundance: .; j_gene: TRBJ2-5; v_gene: TRBV9; CDR3aa: CASSLRDFRLETQYF; CDR3nt: TGTGCCAGCAGCCTCCGGGACTTCCGTCTGGAGACCCAGTACTTC
d_gene: TRBD2; abundance: .; j_gene: TRBJ2-1; v_gene: TRBV9; CDR3aa: CASSGRGSGGAYNEQFF; CDR3nt: TGTGCCAGCAGCGGGAGAGGGAGCGGGGGGGCGTACAATGAGCAGTTCTTC
d_gene: .; abundance: .; j_gene: TRBJ1-1; v_gene: TRBV10-1; CDR3aa: CASSESMEGHFF; CDR3nt: TGCGCCAGCAGTGAGTCGATGGAGGGGCATTTCTTT
d_gene: .; abundance: .; j_gene: TRBJ2-1; v_gene: TRBV11-1; CDR3aa: CVSSLELFDEQFF; CDR3nt: TGTGTCAGCAGCTTAGAACTATTCGATGAGCAGTTCTTC
d_gene: .; abundance: few; j_gene: TRBJ1-4; v_gene: TRBV9; CDR3aa: CASSATGTTNEKLFF; CDR3nt: TGTGCCAGCAGCGCCACCGGGACAACTAATGAAAAACTGTTTTTT
d_gene: .; abundance: .; j_gene: TRBJ1-3; v_gene: TRBV7-8; CDR3aa: CASSPRVSGGPGNTIYF; CDR3nt: TGTGCCAGCAGCCCCCGAGTAAGCGGTGGGCCTGGAAACACCATATATTTT
d_gene: .; abundance: .; j_gene: TRBJ2-2; v_gene: TRBV27; CDR3aa: CASKERTDWTGELFF; CDR3nt: TGTGCCAGCAAAGAGCGAACTGACTGGACCGGGGAGCTGTTTTTT
d_gene: .; abundance: .; j_gene: TRBJ1-5; v_gene: TRBV19; CDR3aa: CASSATPTGTSNQPQHF; CDR3nt: TGTGCCAGTAGTGCGACGCCAACAGGGACTAGCAATCAGCCCCAGCATTTT
d_gene: TRBD2; abundance: .; j_gene: TRBJ2-7; v_gene: TRBV9; CDR3aa: CASSGTSGGASEQYF; CDR3nt: TGTGCCAGCAGCGGAACTAGCGGGGGGGCGAGCGAGCAGTACTTC
d_gene: .; abundance: .; j_gene: TRBJ2-5; v_gene: TRBV29-1; CDR3aa: CSVERGSWQETQYF; CDR3nt: TGCAGCGTTGAAAGGGGGAGCTGGCAAGAGACCCAGTACTTC
d_gene: TRBD1; abundance: .; j_gene: TRBJ1-2; v_gene: TRBV2; CDR3aa: CASNLDRGPYGYTF; CDR3nt: TGTGCCAGCAATCTGGACAGGGGACCCTATGGCTACACCTTC
d_gene: .; abundance: once; j_gene: TRBJ1-4; v_gene: TRBV9; CDR3aa: CASSPLGRGSEKLFF; CDR3nt: TGTGCCAGCAGTCCCCTGGGGCGGGGGTCTGAAAAACTGTTTTTT
d_gene: .; abundance: .; j_gene: TRBJ2-3; v_gene: TRBV29-1; CDR3aa: CSVGQPGVSTDTQYF; CDR3nt: TGCAGCGTTGGCCAGCCGGGGGTTAGCACAGATACGCAGTATTTT
d_gene: TRBD1; abundance: .; j_gene: TRBJ2-5; v_gene: TRBV5-4; CDR3aa: CASSGTGAETQYF; CDR3nt: TGTGCCAGCAGCGGGACAGGGGCTGAGACCCAGTACTTC
d_gene: .; abundance: .; j_gene: TRBJ1-1; v_gene: TRBV5-1; CDR3aa: CASSLGGGANTEAFF; CDR3nt: TGCGCCAGCAGCTTGGGGGGGGGAGCGAACACTGAAGCTTTCTTT
d_gene: TRBD2; abundance: .; j_gene: TRBJ2-2; v_gene: TRBV27; CDR3aa: CASSLPSGGGTGELFF; CDR3nt: TGTGCCAGCAGTCTCCCTAGCGGGGGGGGCACCGGGGAGCTGTTTTTT
d_gene: TRBD1; abundance: .; j_gene: TRBJ1-6; v_gene: TRBV5-1; CDR3aa: CASRVDRSLGSPLHF; CDR3nt: TGCGCCAGCAGGGTGGACAGGAGTTTAGGTTCACCCCTCCACTTT
d_gene: .; abundance: .; j_gene: TRBJ2-5; v_gene: TRBV6-6; CDR3aa: CASSRDSGTDQETQYF; CDR3nt: TGTGCCAGCAGCCGGGACTCCGGAACAGACCAAGAGACCCAGTACTTC
d_gene: TRBD2; abundance: few; j_gene: TRBJ2-1; v_gene: TRBV6-5; CDR3aa: CASTSSGGAYEQFF; CDR3nt: TGTGCCAGCACTTCTAGCGGGGGGGCCTATGAGCAGTTCTTC
d_gene: .; abundance: .; j_gene: TRBJ2-5; v_gene: TRBV6-5; CDR3aa: CASSYSSQVYQETQYF; CDR3nt: TGTGCCAGCAGTTACTCGAGCCAGGTGTACCAAGAGACCCAGTACTTC
d_gene: .; abundance: few; j_gene: TRBJ1-2; v_gene: TRBV10-3; CDR3aa: CAAETVYGYTF; CDR3nt: TGTGCCGCGGAGACAGTCTATGGCTACACCTTC
d_gene: .; abundance: .; j_gene: TRBJ2-5; v_gene: TRBV18; CDR3aa: CASSPLKSETQYF; CDR3nt: TGTGCCAGCTCACCACTCAAAAGCGAGACCCAGTACTTC
d_gene: TRBD1; abundance: .; j_gene: TRBJ1-2; v_gene: TRBV13; CDR3aa: CASSLEGGQGVYTF; CDR3nt: TGTGCCAGCAGCTTAGAAGGGGGACAGGGGGTTTACACCTTC
d_gene: .; abundance: .; j_gene: TRBJ2-1; v_gene: TRBV5-1; CDR3aa: CASGGTPSSYNEQFF; CDR3nt: TGCGCCAGCGGGGGCACCCCGAGCTCCTACAATGAGCAGTTCTTC
d_gene: .; abundance: few; j_gene: TRBJ1-3; v_gene: TRBV15; CDR3aa: CATSDPQGSSGNTIYF; CDR3nt: TGTGCCACCAGCGACCCACAGGGTTCCTCTGGAAACACCATATATTTT
d_gene: TRBD2; abundance: .; j_gene: TRBJ2-2; v_gene: TRBV5-4; CDR3aa: CASSLVRGGRYTGELFF; CDR3nt: TGTGCCAGCAGCTTGGTCCGGGGGGGCCGGTACACCGGGGAGCTGTTTTTT
d_gene: TRBD2; abundance: .; j_gene: TRBJ2-3; v_gene: TRBV27; CDR3aa: CASTAGGRAVTQYF; CDR3nt: TGTGCCAGCACAGCGGGGGGGAGGGCAGTCACGCAGTATTTT
d_gene: TRBD1; abundance: .; j_gene: TRBJ2-7; v_gene: TRBV2; CDR3aa: CASSFRDRSIYSYEQYF; CDR3nt: TGTGCCAGCAGTTTCCGGGACAGGAGCATTTACTCCTACGAGCAGTACTTC
d_gene: .; abundance: .; j_gene: TRBJ2-4; v_gene: TRBV21-1; CDR3aa: CNPGKNIQYF; CDR3nt: TGTAACCCAGGAAAAAACATTCAGTACTTC
d_gene: TRBD1; abundance: .; j_gene: TRBJ1-2; v_gene: TRBV5-4; CDR3aa: CASSSPTGGSGYTF; CDR3nt: TGTGCCAGCAGCTCCCCGACAGGGGGTAGTGGCTACACCTTC